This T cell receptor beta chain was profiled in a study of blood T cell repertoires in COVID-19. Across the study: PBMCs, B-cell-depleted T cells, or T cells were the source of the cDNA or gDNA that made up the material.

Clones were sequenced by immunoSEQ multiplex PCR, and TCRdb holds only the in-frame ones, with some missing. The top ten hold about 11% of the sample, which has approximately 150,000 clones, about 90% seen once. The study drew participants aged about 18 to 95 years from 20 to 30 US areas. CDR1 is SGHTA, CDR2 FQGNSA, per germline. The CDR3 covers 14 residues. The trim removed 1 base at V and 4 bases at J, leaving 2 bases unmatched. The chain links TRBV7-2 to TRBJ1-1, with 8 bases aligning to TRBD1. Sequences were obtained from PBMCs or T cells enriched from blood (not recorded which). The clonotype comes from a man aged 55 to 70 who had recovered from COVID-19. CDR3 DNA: TGTGCCAGCAGCTTAGTTGGACAGGGCACTGAAGCTTTCTTT. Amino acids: CASSLVGQGTEAFF.